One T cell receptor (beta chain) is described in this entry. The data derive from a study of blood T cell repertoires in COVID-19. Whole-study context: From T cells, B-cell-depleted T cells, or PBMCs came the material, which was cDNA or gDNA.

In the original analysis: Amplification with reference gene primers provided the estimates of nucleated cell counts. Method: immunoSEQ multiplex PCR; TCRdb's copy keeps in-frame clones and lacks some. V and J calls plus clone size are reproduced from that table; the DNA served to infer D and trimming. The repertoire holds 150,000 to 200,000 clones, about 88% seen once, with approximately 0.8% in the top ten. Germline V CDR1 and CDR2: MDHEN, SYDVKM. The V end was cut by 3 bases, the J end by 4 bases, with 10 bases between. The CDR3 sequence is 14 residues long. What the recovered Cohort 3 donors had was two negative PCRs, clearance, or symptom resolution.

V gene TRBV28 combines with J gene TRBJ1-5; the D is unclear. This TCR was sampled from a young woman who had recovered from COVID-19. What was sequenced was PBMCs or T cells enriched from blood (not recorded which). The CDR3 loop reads CASSFGPLNQPQHF. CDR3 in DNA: TGTGCCAGCAGTTTTGGCCCCTTAAATCAGCCCCAGCATTTT.